The 29 T cell receptor beta chains presented below share a single source sample, sequenced in a study of blood T cell repertoires in COVID-19. The method was immunoSEQ multiplex PCR; TCRdb's version includes in-frame clones alone and lacks a portion of them. The table has hundreds of thousands of clones, 75% to 90% seen once. Sequencing used PBMCs or T cells enriched from blood (not recorded which). The receptor source for this set is a woman aged 18-29 years who had recovered from COVID-19.

This chain joins TRBV5-1 and TRBJ1-4; TRBD1 matches at 8 bases. With 3 bases clipped from V and 7 bases from J, the junction kept 11 bases outside the gene matches. The CDR3 sequence is 16 residues long. The V gene's germline CDR1 is SGHRS and CDR2 YFSETQ. The CDR3 region has the DNA TGCGCCAGCAGCTCCGAGGGTCCAGGGGGCGGTGAAAAACTGTTTTTT. Translated: CASSSEGPGGGEKLFF.

The gene calls are TRBV5-6 and TRBJ2-1; D possibly corresponds to TRBD2 (5 bases). V shed 2 bases and J shed 2 bases, with 14 bases lying between them. The CDR3 sequence is 16 residues long. Germline V gives CDR1 SGHDT, CDR2 YYEEEE. The CDR3 nucleotides read TGTGCCAGCAGCTTACGAGACATCGGGGCCTACAATGAGCAGTTCTTC. As protein: CASSLRDIGAYNEQFF.

The chain couples TRBV11-2 to TRBJ1-1, with a weak D call TRBD1 (6 bases). CDR3 size: 13 residues. Trimming took off 5 bases at V and 1 base at J, with 8 bases between the two ends. Germline V gives CDR1 SGHAT, CDR2 FQNNGV. The CDR3 sequence: CASSEDRNTEAFF. The DNA of the CDR3 is TGTGCCAGCAGCGAGGACAGGAACACTGAAGCTTTCTTT.

V gene TRBV7-9 combines with J gene TRBJ1-2; D is possibly TRBD1 (6 bases). The germline V gene encodes CDR1 SEHNR and CDR2 FQNEAQ (reference sequence). V lost 4 bases to trimming and J lost 0 bases, with 21 bases between them. The CDR3 covers 18 residues. CDR3 amino acids: CASSSYPPRTATNYGYTF. The CDR3, as DNA: TGTGCCAGCAGCTCCTACCCCCCAAGGACAGCGACTAACTATGGCTACACCTTC.

This chain joins TRBV7-8 and TRBJ2-5, with D perhaps matching TRBD2 (5 bases). This CDR3 has 12 residues. Germline V gives CDR1 SGHVS, CDR2 FQNEAQ. Trimming stripped 5 bases from V and 5 bases from J, with 9 bases between. DNA of the CDR3: TGTGCCAGCAGCCCCCGGAGGGAGACCCAGTACTTC. It codes for CASSPRRETQYF.

The chain links TRBV10-3 to TRBJ1-6; the D is unclear. This CDR3 comprises 15 residues. The germline gives CDR1 ENHRY, CDR2 SYGVKD. The germline V and J ends were trimmed by 0 bases and 3 bases, with 6 bases remaining between them. The CDR3 DNA sequence: TGTGCCATCAGTGAGTCGCACAACTATAATTCACCCCTCCACTTT. This translates into CAISESHNYNSPLHF.

This clone showed up just a few times. The chain carries TRBV2 and TRBJ1-1, with 7 bases lining up with TRBD1. The V gene end was trimmed by 8 bases and the J gene end by 0 bases; junction bases not matched to a gene: 15. The CDR3 has 17 residues. Germline CDR1 SNHLY, CDR2 FYNNEI. For the CDR3, the DNA is TGTGCCAGCTCTTTCGGCGGGACAGCCACAATGAACACTGAAGCTTTCTTT. Its protein product is CASSFGGTATMNTEAFF.

The V and J genes are TRBV18 and TRBJ1-2; 10 positions match TRBD1. The CDR3 spans 15 residues. Trimming removed 3 bases from V and 6 bases from J; junction bases left unmatched: 7. Germline CDR1 and CDR2: KGHSH and LQKENI. In nucleotides, the CDR3 is TGTGCCAGCTCACCTAGGGACAGGGGTAGTGATGGCTACACCTTC. It yields the protein CASSPRDRGSDGYTF.

The chain joins TRBV7-8 to TRBJ2-3, with 9 bases lining up with TRBD2. With 4 bases clipped from V and 2 bases from J, the junction kept 10 bases outside the gene matches. There are 17 residues in the CDR3. The germline gives CDR1 SGHVS, CDR2 FQNEAQ. For the CDR3, the DNA is TGTGCCAGCAGCTCAGCCATAGCGGGGGAAACCACAGATACGCAGTATTTT. As protein: CASSSAIAGETTDTQYF.

This chain joins TRBV10-2 and TRBJ1-2; D might be TRBD1 (5 bases). Germline-derived CDR1 and CDR2 are WSHSY and SAAADI. Between the trimmed V and J ends, which lost 10 bases and 10 bases, there was a span of 25 bases. There are 14 residues in the CDR3. CDR3 nucleotide sequence: TGCGCCACCGCAGCTAAGGCAGGGAATGAAGACTACACCTTC. Residues: CATAAKAGNEDYTF.

This chain joins TRBV21-1 and TRBJ1-4; the table's D gene call, TRBD1, was not cross checked with the DNA. TRBV21-1 has pseudogene status. There are 18 residues in the CDR3. The CDR3 DNA follows: TGTGCCAGCGGAAGTCCGGAGACAGGGGGCATTCGACGAGAAAAACTGTTTTTT. Translation gives CASGSPETGGIRREKLFF.

This clone was seen only once. V usage is TRBV6-5 and J usage is TRBJ2-5; 9 bases are shared with TRBD1. The CDR3 sequence is 16 residues long. CDR1 is MNHEY and CDR2 is SVGAGI in the germline V gene. The V gene end was trimmed by 1 base and the J gene end by 5 bases; junction bases not matched to a gene: 8. The CDR3 loop reads CASSYWGTGSVETQYF. Here the CDR3 DNA reads TGTGCCAGCAGTTACTGGGGGACAGGGTCGGTGGAGACCCAGTACTTC.

The gene calls are TRBV5-8 and TRBJ1-2; D unresolved. CDR1 is SGHTS and CDR2 is YDEGEE in the germline V gene. V was cut by 4 bases and J by 8 bases, with 12 bases left in between. The CDR3 covers 12 residues. The CDR3 sequence: CASSPMTPGYTF. As DNA, the CDR3 is TGTGCCAGCAGCCCTATGACACCCGGCTACACCTTC.

A single count supports this clone. This chain joins TRBV2 and TRBJ1-5; maybe TRBD1 (5 bases). Per germline, CDR1 SNHLY and CDR2 FYNNEI. V was shortened by 6 bases and J by 3 bases, with 12 bases between the two germline ends. The CDR3 has 14 residues. The CDR3 reads CASREGSLNQPQHF. The CDR3 nucleotides are TGTGCCAGCAGGGAGGGGAGCCTCAATCAGCCCCAGCATTTT.

The chain combines TRBV10-1 with TRBJ1-6, with 7 bases that match TRBD1. The germline V gene has CDR1 WNHNN and CDR2 SYGVQD (reference sequence). The CDR3 runs to 14 residues. Losses at the gene ends were 4 bases for V and 7 bases for J; bases not matched to a gene: 4. The CDR3 coding sequence is TGCGCCAGCAGTGCCGGGACAGAGAATTCACCCCTCCACTTT. Residues: CASSAGTENSPLHF.

This clone was detected only a few times. The chain has TRBV19 and TRBJ2-5; 7 bases align to TRBD1. Germline-derived CDR1 and CDR2 are LNHDA and SQIVND (reference sequence). The ends lost 1 base at V and 0 bases at J; junction bases unmatched: 5. There are 16 residues in the CDR3. The DNA of the CDR3 is TGTGCCAGTAGTATAGGGTTGGACAGGTACCAAGAGACCCAGTACTTC. Residues: CASSIGLDRYQETQYF.

The rearrangement joins TRBV7-9 to TRBJ1-1, with a weak D call TRBD1 (6 bases). The CDR3 extends over 13 amino acids. V dropped 5 bases and J dropped 9 bases, with 16 bases sitting between them. Per the germline V gene, CDR1 is SEHNR and CDR2 is FQNEAQ (reference sequence). The chain's CDR3 is CASSQAWGRQAFF. CDR3 DNA sequence: TGTGCCAGCAGCCAAGCTTGGGGGCGTCAAGCTTTCTTT.

The chain combines TRBV7-2 with TRBJ2-7, with D perhaps TRBD2 (7 bases). The CDR3 runs to 12 residues. Germline-derived CDR1 and CDR2 are SGHTA and FQGNSA. V lost 7 bases and J lost 5, with 12 bases in between. CDR3 loop: CASKGGTHEQYF. The CDR3 bases are TGTGCCAGCAAGGGGGGGACCCACGAGCAGTACTTC.

V and J are TRBV29-1 and TRBJ1-6, with a weak D call TRBD1 (5 bases). V was shortened by 6 bases and J by 5 bases, with 14 bases between the two germline ends. There are 14 residues in the CDR3. CDR1 is SQVTM, CDR2 ANQGSEA, per germline. CDR3 nucleotide sequence: TGCAGCGTCCGGTGGGGACTGGATAATTCACCCCTCCACTTT. Amino acid sequence: CSVRWGLDNSPLHF.

The gene calls are TRBV27 and TRBJ2-5; 15 bases are shared with TRBD2. V lost 6 bases to trimming and J lost 5 bases; unmatched junction nucleotides: 7. The CDR3 is made up of 16 amino acids. CDR1 MNHEY and CDR2 SMNVEV come from the germline V gene (reference sequence). For the CDR3, the DNA is TGTGCCAGCAGCCTAAACGGACTAGCGGGGGGGGAGACCCAGTACTTC. As protein: CASSLNGLAGGETQYF.

The chain uses TRBV3-1 (or the pseudogene TRBV3-2) and TRBJ1-6, with a tentative D call TRBD1 (5 bases). Trimming left V 0 bases short and J 10 bases short, with 16 bases between. The germline gives CDR1 LGHDT, CDR2 YNNKEL (reference sequence). The CDR3 is 16 residues long. CDR3 nucleotide sequence: TGTGCCAGCAGCCAAGATCTTTCAGGGATAGGATCACCCCTCCACTTT. Translating gives CASSQDLSGIGSPLHF.

The chain couples TRBV28 to TRBJ2-3, with TRBD1 matching 7 bases. Trimming cost V 8 bases and J 3 bases; bases outside gene matches: 5. Germline V lookup: CDR1 MDHEN, CDR2 SYDVKM. The CDR3 consists of 13 residues. CDR3 in amino acids: CASAPGQTDTQYF. CDR3 DNA: TGTGCCAGCGCTCCGGGACAGACAGATACGCAGTATTTT.

This chain joins TRBV2 and TRBJ1-6; 8 positions match TRBD1. The CDR3 extends over 16 amino acids. J was trimmed by 8 bases and V by 3 bases; bases with no gene match: 9. Looked up from germline, CDR1 is SNHLY and CDR2 is FYNNEI. The CDR3 loop reads CASSEAGGGGDSPLHF. The CDR3 DNA sequence: TGTGCCAGCAGTGAGGCAGGGGGCGGGGGGGATTCACCCCTCCACTTT.

The chain employs TRBV5-1 and TRBJ1-4, with TRBD1 identical over 7 bases. The CDR3 totals 14 residues. Trimming removed 6 bases from V and 4 bases from J; junction bases left unmatched: 6. The germline gives CDR1 SGHRS, CDR2 YFSETQ. The CDR3, as DNA: TGCGCCAGCACACCGGGACAGATTAATGAAAAACTGTTTTTT. Its protein is CASTPGQINEKLFF.

This sequence joins TRBV6-5 and TRBJ1-5; no firm D call. The CDR3 runs to 13 residues. Deletions cut 7 bases from V and 4 bases from J, with 11 bases between. Germline assignment: CDR1 MNHEY and CDR2 SVGAGI. This chain's CDR3 is CASNMQENQPQHF. The CDR3 DNA follows: TGTGCCAGCAATATGCAGGAAAATCAGCCCCAGCATTTT.

The chain carries TRBV4-1 and TRBJ1-1, with TRBD1 as a possible D gene (5 bases). CDR3 length: 15 amino acids. Germline V gene lookup returns CDR1 MGHRA and CDR2 YSYEKL. Deletions cut 8 bases from V and 0 bases from J, with 16 bases between. The CDR3 DNA sequence: TGCGCCAGCCGCCCAGGGAAGGGCGTGAACACTGAAGCTTTCTTT. Its protein is CASRPGKGVNTEAFF.

The chain uses TRBV7-8 and TRBJ1-2; weak D call: TRBD1 (5 bases). V lost 5 bases and J 2 bases, leaving 9 bases between the germline ends. This CDR3 comprises 13 residues. Germline V CDR1 and CDR2: SGHVS, FQNEAQ. CDR3 nucleotide sequence: TGTGCCAGCAGCCCCAAGGGGAACTATGGCTACACCTTC. It codes for CASSPKGNYGYTF.

This clone has only a few counts. The genes are TRBV27 and TRBJ2-7, with D possibly TRBD1 on 6 matching bases. The CDR3 length is 15 residues. The germline V gene encodes CDR1 MNHEY and CDR2 SMNVEV (reference sequence). V was cut by 1 base and J by 0 bases, with 10 bases left in between. The CDR3 DNA is TGTGCCAGCAGTTTATTAGGGACATCCTCCTACGAGCAGTACTTC. It specifies CASSLLGTSSYEQYF.

The rearrangement links TRBV7-9 to TRBJ1-2; tentative D call: TRBD1 (5 bases). There are 16 residues in the CDR3. Trimming stripped 3 bases from V and 4 bases from J, with 18 bases between. The germline V gene encodes CDR1 SEHNR and CDR2 FQNEAQ (reference sequence). The CDR3 DNA reads as TGTGCCAGCAGCTTGGCCAAGGAGGGGCCATTCTATGGCTACACCTTC. Protein sequence: CASSLAKEGPFYGYTF.